These 29 T cell receptor beta chains came from one sample sequenced in a study of cytomegalovirus exposure and HLA in healthy donors (dated by TCRdb to 2015 to 2018). Library generation was performed with the immunoSEQ multiplex PCR assay. For the multiplex PCR, a mixture combining 60 forward primers for TCR Vbeta segments and 13 reverse primers for TCR Jbeta segments was used. In TCRdb, the immuneACCESS table is reduced to in-frame sequences with V and J assigned. These tables do not hold every clone; where another copy was compared, an unresolved V gene accounts for under half, and the others remain unexplained. The sample yields about 120,000 clones; 70% to 80% were counted once. Roughly 4.3% of the sample goes to the ten largest clones. The sample comprised PBMCs. The receptors stem from a man between 25 and 39 years old in good health and CMV-seropositive.

The chain has TRBV7-2 and TRBJ1-1; no clear D. Per the germline V gene, CDR1 is SGHTA and CDR2 is FQGNSA. The CDR3 loop spans 14 amino acids. The V end lost 3 bases, the J end lost 4 bases, and 12 bases lay between the germline ends. The CDR3 here is CASSFRGFGTEAFF. The CDR3 DNA reads as TGTGCCAGCAGCTTTCGGGGTTTCGGCACTGAAGCTTTCTTT. The full variable domain, completed using reference TRBV7-2 and TRBJ1-1, is GAGVSQSPSNKVTEKGKDVELRCDPISGHTALYWYRQSLGQGLEFLIYFQGNSAPDKSGLPSDRFSAERTGGSVSTLTIQRTQQEDSAVYLCASSFRGFGTEAFFGQGTRLTVV.

The rearrangement links TRBV2 to TRBJ2-7; possible D gene TRBD2, 5 bases. The V end lost 6 bases, the J end lost 2 bases, and 14 bases lay between the germline ends. Germline V gene data show CDR1 as SNHLY and CDR2 as FYNNEI. The CDR3 runs 14 residues. The DNA of the CDR3 is TGTGCCAGCAGAATGCGAGGGAGCACCTACGAGCAGTACTTC. It yields the protein CASRMRGSTYEQYF. The complete variable domain, with remaining parts taken from reference TRBV2 and TRBJ2-7, reads EPEVTQTPSHQVTQMGQEVILRCVPISNHLYFYWYRQILGQKVEFLVSFYNNEISEKSEIFDDQFSVERPDGSNFTLKIRSTKLEDSAMYFCASRMRGSTYEQYFGPGTRLTVT.

V and J are TRBV7-8 and TRBJ1-5; D remains unclear. The CDR3 is 13 residues long. V gave up 5 bases and J gave up 5 bases, with 10 bases separating them. Germline V gives CDR1 SGHVS, CDR2 FQNEAQ. The CDR3, as DNA: TGTGCCAGCAGCGCAAATGACTATCAGCCCCAGCATTTT. Residues: CASSANDYQPQHF. Combining the CDR3 with reference TRBV7-8 and TRBJ1-5 gives the whole variable domain GAGVSQSPRYKVAKRGQDVALRCDPISGHVSLFWYQQALGQGPEFLTYFQNEAQLDKSGLPSDRFFAERPEGSVSTLKIQRTQQEDSAVYLCASSANDYQPQHFGDGTRLSIL.

The chain joins TRBV19 to TRBJ2-2; 9 bases are a match to TRBD1. CDR1 is LNHDA, CDR2 SQIVND, per germline (reference sequence). This CDR3 is built from 15 residues. The trim removed 5 bases at V and 5 bases at J, leaving 6 bases unmatched. CDR3 in amino acids: CASSPGQGPTGELFF. The CDR3 DNA reads as TGTGCCAGTAGTCCGGGACAGGGACCAACCGGGGAGCTGTTTTTT.

This chain joins TRBV7-9 and TRBJ1-2, with D hard to call. The CDR3 loop spans 13 amino acids. The V gene's germline CDR1 is SEHNR and CDR2 FQNEAQ (reference sequence). The germline V and J ends were trimmed by 2 bases and 3 bases, with 7 bases remaining between them. The CDR3 nucleotides read TGTGCCAGCAGCTTAAACCCAGACTATGGCTACACCTTC. Translation gives CASSLNPDYGYTF.

DNA of the CDR3: TGCGCCAGCAGCTTGACCCAGGGGGCTGGGACTGAAGCTTTCTTT. It specifies CASSLTQGAGTEAFF. The genes are TRBV5-1 and TRBJ1-1; 8 bases match TRBD1. V shed 1 base, J shed 5 bases, and the junction held 7 bases outside the gene matches. In germline, CDR1 is SGHRS, CDR2 YFSETQ. CDR3 length: 15 residues.

This clone has just one count. V gene TRBV7-9 combines with J gene TRBJ2-4; TRBD1 agrees at 7 bases. The CDR3 runs 16 residues. Per germline, CDR1 SEHNR and CDR2 FQNEAQ (reference sequence). The trim removed 4 bases at V and 4 bases at J, leaving 10 bases unmatched. The CDR3 loop reads CASSSTFPGQKNIQYF. The CDR3 DNA is TGTGCCAGCAGCTCCACCTTCCCGGGACAGAAAAACATTCAGTACTTC.

This chain joins TRBV14 and TRBJ2-1; D possibly corresponds to TRBD1 (5 bases). The CDR3 contains 12 residues. Germline CDR1 reads SGHDN; CDR2 reads FVKESK. The ends were cut back, 4 bases at V and 10 bases at J, with 11 bases in the middle. The CDR3 bases are TGTGCCAGCAGCCCCCAGGGTCGCGAGCAGTTCTTC. Its translation: CASSPQGREQFF.

The chain couples TRBV11-3 to TRBJ1-3; D perhaps matches TRBD1 (6 bases). Trimming removed 4 bases from V and 0 bases from J, with 13 bases in between. The length of the CDR3 is 16 residues. Per germline, CDR1 SGHNT and CDR2 YENEEA. The CDR3 here is CASSSHTGSSGNTIYF. DNA for the CDR3: TGTGCCAGCAGCTCACACACAGGGTCCTCTGGAAACACCATATATTTT.

J is TRBJ1-1 and V is TRBV5-1; a weak D match, TRBD1 (6 bases). The CDR3 length is 12 residues. The germline gives CDR1 SGHRS, CDR2 YFSETQ. V was cut by 4 bases and J by 5 bases, with 9 bases left in between. The CDR3 DNA reads TGCGCCAGCAGCGTCACAGGGACTGAAGCTTTCTTT. Amino acids: CASSVTGTEAFF.

This rearrangement joins TRBV13 to TRBJ2-7; D is undetermined. The CDR3 has 12 residues. Trimming removed 5 bases at V and 6 bases at J, with 11 bases between. Germline V lookup: CDR1 PRHDT, CDR2 FYEKMQ (reference sequence). DNA of the CDR3: TGTGCCAGCAGCACGGAATGGAGCGAGCAGTACTTC. As protein: CASSTEWSEQYF. The entire variable domain, with the rest obtained from reference TRBV13 and TRBJ2-7, is as follows: AAGVIQSPRHLIKEKRETATLKCYPIPRHDTVYWYQQGPGQDPQFLISFYEKMQSDKGSIPDRFSAQQFSDYHSELNMSSLELGDSALYFCASSTEWSEQYFGPGTRLTVT.

This clone was seen just once. The CDR3 sequence is CASSLGGGDYEQYF. CDR3 sequence (DNA): TGTGCCAGCAGCTTGGGTGGGGGCGACTACGAGCAGTACTTC. This chain links TRBV5-4 with TRBJ2-7, with D possibly matching TRBD1 (6 bases). V lost 0 bases to trimming and J lost 3 bases, with 10 bases between them. The length of the CDR3 is 14 residues. Germline V gene data show CDR1 as SGHNT and CDR2 as YYREEE (reference sequence).

As regards this clone: Other DNA sequences from this sample encode an identical CDR3 as well. The chain uses TRBV6-1 and TRBJ2-3, with 12 bases that match TRBD2. V shed 2 bases, J shed 4 bases, and the junction held 1 base outside the gene matches. CDR1 and CDR2 (germline): MNHNS, SASEGT. The CDR3 loop spans 15 amino acids. CDR3 loop: CASSELAGGPDTQYF. The DNA for the CDR3 is TGTGCCAGCAGTGAACTAGCGGGGGGGCCAGATACGCAGTATTTT.

The rearrangement uses TRBV6-5 and TRBJ1-5; D perhaps matches TRBD1 (5 bases). With 2 bases removed from V and 6 bases from J, the gap between germline ends came to 14 bases. The V gene's germline CDR1 is MNHEY and CDR2 SVGAGI. The CDR3 has 15 amino acids. The CDR3: CASSYAQGRGQPQHF. The CDR3 nucleotides are TGTGCCAGCAGTTACGCCCAGGGAAGGGGTCAGCCCCAGCATTTT.

The V and J genes are TRBV28 and TRBJ2-1, with unresolved D. CDR1 and CDR2 (germline): MDHEN, SYDVKM. The CDR3 totals 15 residues. V dropped 7 bases and J dropped 3 bases, with 16 bases sitting between them. CDR3 protein: CASTKQPLLYNEQFF. The CDR3 DNA follows: TGTGCCAGCACGAAGCAACCGCTTCTCTACAATGAGCAGTTCTTC.

This clone has only a few counts. The chain links TRBV30 to TRBJ1-2; a possible D gene is TRBD1 (5 bases). The CDR3 consists of 15 residues. Germline loops: CDR1 GTSNPN, CDR2 SVGIG (reference sequence). Trimming cost V 0 bases and J 4 bases, with 15 bases left between them. The CDR3 protein is CAWSVGWGLSYGYTF. In nucleotides, the CDR3 is TGTGCCTGGAGTGTCGGGTGGGGACTCAGCTATGGCTACACCTTC.

V usage is TRBV27 and J usage is TRBJ2-3, with 8 bases identical to TRBD2. From germline, CDR1 is MNHEY and CDR2 SMNVEV (reference sequence). The J segment lost 8 bases and the V segment lost 5 bases, leaving 21 bases of the junction unmatched. CDR3 size: 18 residues. Here the CDR3 DNA reads TGTGCCAGCAGTCCACATTCCCTTGTAGCGGGACGGGTAATTACGCAGTATTTT. Translation gives CASSPHSLVAGRVITQYF.

The chain is built from TRBV4-1 and TRBJ1-2; 12 bases match TRBD1. CDR1 and CDR2 (germline): MGHRA, YSYEKL. The ends lost 2 bases at V and 7 bases at J; junction bases unmatched: 2. The CDR3 is made up of 14 amino acids. This CDR3 reads CASSQPGQGAGYTF. CDR3 sequence (DNA): TGCGCCAGCAGCCAACCGGGACAGGGGGCTGGCTACACCTTC.

CDR3 amino acids: CASSLGSSPYNEQFF. CDR3 nucleotides: TGTGCCAGCAGCTTGGGGTCTAGTCCCTACAATGAGCAGTTCTTC. The chain combines TRBV5-8 with TRBJ2-1; D is unclear. V dropped 0 bases and J dropped 2 bases, with 9 bases sitting between them. The germline V gene has CDR1 SGHTS and CDR2 YDEGEE. The CDR3 spans 15 residues.

Comments on this clone: At one end, the junction sequence differs from germline, possibly due to a read error. The chain employs TRBV4-3 and TRBJ2-3; TRBD1 matches at 8 bases. Germline loops: CDR1 LGHNA, CDR2 YSLEER. The CDR3 has 16 residues. Here the CDR3 reads CASSQGAGGEADTQYF. Written as DNA, the CDR3 is TGCGCCAGCAGTCAAGGGGCAGGGGGCGAAGCAGATACGCAGTATTTT.

The chain employs TRBV7-3 and TRBJ2-1; TRBD1 is a possible D gene (6 bases). Trimming stripped 4 bases from V and 1 base from J, with 8 bases between. This CDR3 is built from 14 residues. From germline, CDR1 is SGHTA and CDR2 FQGTGA. The CDR3 sequence is CASSSTGSYNEQFF. Here the CDR3 DNA reads TGTGCCAGCAGCTCGACAGGTTCCTACAATGAGCAGTTCTTC.

The chain recombines TRBV5-1 with TRBJ2-1; D unclear. The CDR3 covers 12 residues. Germline V gene sequence: CDR1 SGHRS, CDR2 YFSETQ. Trimming pared 5 bases from V and 7 bases from J, leaving 10 bases between. As DNA, the CDR3 is TGCGCCAGCAGGCAGAATCGTAATGAGCAGTTCTTC. Encoded protein: CASRQNRNEQFF. Complete variable domain (other parts from reference TRBV5-1 and TRBJ2-1): KAGVTQTPRYLIKTRGQQVTLSCSPISGHRSVSWYQQTPGQGLQFLFEYFSETQRNKGNFPGRFSGRQFSNSRSEMNVSTLELGDSALYLCASRQNRNEQFFGPGTRLTVL.

The chain combines TRBV7-2 with TRBJ2-3; tentatively, D is TRBD2 (6 bases). Germline loops: CDR1 SGHTA, CDR2 FQGNSA. The V gene lost 7 bases and the J gene lost 0 bases, with 17 bases spanning the gap. The CDR3 has 16 residues. The CDR3 DNA reads as TGTGCCAGCAAGGCCCCGGTGGGGGGAAGCACAGATACGCAGTATTTT. Translation gives CASKAPVGGSTDTQYF.

The chain joins TRBV4-2 to TRBJ2-1, with TRBD2 identical over 9 bases. This CDR3 is 16 amino acids long. Germline loops: CDR1 LGHNA, CDR2 YNFKEQ. The V gene end was trimmed by 4 bases and the J gene end by 7 bases; junction bases not matched to a gene: 11. The CDR3 DNA follows: TGTGCCAGCAGCCCCACTGGGGCGGGGGGGCATAATGAGCAGTTCTTC. This translates into CASSPTGAGGHNEQFF.

The CDR3 DNA reads as TGTGCCAGCAGCTCCCGACTAGTTAATGAGCAGTTCTTC. It is translated as CASSSRLVNEQFF. The genes are TRBV7-2 and TRBJ2-1; possible D gene TRBD2, 6 bases. Trimming cost V 4 bases and J 7 bases, with 11 bases left between them. Germline V gives CDR1 SGHTA, CDR2 FQGNSA. The CDR3 runs to 13 residues.

The rearrangement links TRBV27 to TRBJ2-1; perhaps TRBD2 as D (7 bases). Trimming stripped 5 bases from V and 8 bases from J, with 13 bases between. CDR3 length: 13 residues. Germline V gives CDR1 MNHEY, CDR2 SMNVEV (reference sequence). CDR3 nucleotide sequence: TGTGCCAGCAGTCCGGGGAGGGGGGATGAGCAGTTCTTC. This translates into CASSPGRGDEQFF.

The count of this clone is one. Here the CDR3 reads CASTAGGPHTGELFF. In DNA form, the CDR3 reads TGTGCCTCCACCGCCGGGGGTCCTCACACCGGGGAGCTGTTTTTT. This chain links TRBV28 with TRBJ2-2, with D perhaps TRBD2 (6 bases). The germline V and J ends were trimmed by 11 bases and 3 bases, with 19 bases remaining between them. The length of the CDR3 is 15 residues. The germline V gene encodes CDR1 MDHEN and CDR2 SYDVKM.

The rearrangement uses TRBV28 and TRBJ2-5, with 9 bases that match TRBD2. This CDR3 comprises 16 residues. From germline, CDR1 is MDHEN and CDR2 SYDVKM. After removal of 3 bases from V and 5 bases from J, the junction contained 10 bases not matched to a gene. For the CDR3, the DNA is TGTGCCAGCAGTTTGAATTGGCGGGAGGGCCGGGAGACCCAGTACTTC. This codes for CASSLNWREGRETQYF.

The V gene is TRBV19, the J gene TRBJ1-4; 8 nucleotides line up with TRBD1. Germline V gene data show CDR1 as LNHDA and CDR2 as SQIVND (reference sequence). This CDR3 region has 15 residues. V was clipped by 5 bases and J by 0 bases; unmatched bases: 2. In nucleotides, the CDR3 is TGTGCCAGTAGTGACAGGGGCCCAACTAATGAAAAACTGTTTTTT. This encodes CASSDRGPTNEKLFF.